This T cell receptor (beta chain) is drawn from a study of CD8+ T cells in alopecia areata. Across the whole study: Treated patients were dosed with oral tofacitinib, taking 5 to 10 mg twice daily.

Peripheral blood and lesional scalp punch biopsies came from alopecia areata patients. The germline V and J ends were trimmed by 3 bases and 3 bases, with 15 bases remaining between them. This CDR3 region has 15 residues. Germline CDR1 SGHVS, CDR2 FNYEAQ. There are a few counts of this clone. The antigen is undetermined. Extracted RNA was reverse transcribed, and the resulting cDNA served as sequencing template. Assay: immunoSEQ multiplex PCR; the TCRdb copy retains only in-frame clones and omits some. The sample shows hundreds of thousands of clones, 57% of them seen only once. Regarding the study as a whole: Researchers reported that TCR sharing among patients proved less clear than in mice, possibly HLA-linked. Elevated clonality characterized lesional scalp relative to normal scalp, particularly in alopecia totalis/universalis.

This sample comprised CD4+ T cells sorted from blood, obtained at week 0. The receptor comes from a human donor with alopecia areata. The V and J genes are TRBV7-6 and TRBJ2-7; D assignment may be TRBD1 or TRBD2 (6 bases each). The CDR3 DNA sequence: TGTGCCAGCAGCTTTGGCCAGGGGAGGTTCTACGAGCAGTACTTC. Translated: CASSFGQGRFYEQYF.